The 8 T cell receptor beta chains in this list originate from one sample, sequenced in a study of blood T cells in healthy people across ages. The authors ran a second PCR of 7 to 11 cycles using a sample-barcoded 5' primer and a J-beta primer mix. One entry per CDR3 protein, called by TCRdb with MiXCR from the 5' RACE reads. This sample has around 990,000 distinct CDR3 sequences, with about 25% found just once. Another study also made use of these data, one on T cells of mothers and their children.

Sequencing was carried out using blood. The receptors originated from a girl aged 2 to 10 in good health.

The chain links TRBV3-1 to TRBJ2-3; no definite D call. V lost 8 bases and J lost 6, with 15 bases in between. CDR3 length: 13 residues. Per germline, CDR1 LGHDT and CDR2 YNNKEL (reference sequence). In nucleotides, the CDR3 is TGTGCCAGCGTAGGGCCCATGGGGGATACGCAGTATTTT. Its protein product is CASVGPMGDTQYF.

This sequence joins TRBV5-1 and TRBJ1-1; 8 bases match TRBD1. Trimming cost V 7 bases and J 1 base; bases outside gene matches: 9. Germline CDR1 and CDR2: SGHRS and YFSETQ. This CDR3 is built from 15 residues. The CDR3 DNA is TGCGCCAGCGGGAAAACAGGGGGGAAGAACACTGAAGCTTTCTTT. It translates to CASGKTGGKNTEAFF.

This clonotype was seen a few times. The chain couples TRBV20-1 to TRBJ2-3; TRBD2 matches at 12 bases. Per germline, CDR1 DFQATT and CDR2 SNEGSKA (reference sequence). This CDR3 is built from 14 residues. V shed 5 bases, J shed 6 bases, and the junction held 6 bases outside the gene matches. CDR3 bases: TGCAGTGCTGTACTAGCGGGAGGTTGGGATACGCAGTATTTT. Translating gives CSAVLAGGWDTQYF.

The CDR3 sequence: CASSRTSLTDTQYF. The CDR3 region has the DNA TGCGCCAGCAGTAGGACTAGCTTGACAGATACGCAGTATTTT. This rearrangement joins TRBV10-1 to TRBJ2-3; 8 bases are shared with TRBD2. Germline CDR1 reads WNHNN; CDR2 reads SYGVQD (reference sequence). J lost 3 bases, V lost 5 bases, and 4 bases had no gene match. The length of the CDR3 is 14 residues.

The genes are TRBV29-1 and TRBJ2-3; 9 bases fit TRBD2. Germline V CDR1 and CDR2: SQVTM, ANQGSEA. The V segment lost 7 bases and the J segment 2 bases; nucleotides outside the gene matches: 4. CDR3 size: 13 residues. This CDR3 is CSAPGLATDTQYF. The CDR3 coding sequence is TGCAGCGCTCCGGGACTAGCCACAGATACGCAGTATTTT.

V usage is TRBV11-3 and J usage is TRBJ2-2; D not certain. V was shortened by 1 base and J by 4 bases, with 10 bases between the two germline ends. The CDR3 sequence is 15 residues long. Germline assignment: CDR1 SGHNT and CDR2 YENEEA. This chain's CDR3 is CASSLVAQSTGELFF. The CDR3 bases are TGTGCCAGCAGCTTAGTTGCACAGTCCACCGGGGAGCTGTTTTTT.

This clonotype was found a few times. Here the CDR3 reads CASSLLPRDRGEQYF. CDR3 nucleotides: TGTGCCAGCAGTTTACTCCCCCGGGACAGAGGCGAGCAGTACTTC. The J gene is TRBJ2-7, the V gene TRBV28; 7 nucleotides match TRBD1. From germline, CDR1 is MDHEN and CDR2 SYDVKM. CDR3 size: 15 residues. J gave up 6 bases and V 2 bases, and 10 bases lay outside the gene matches.

The chain couples TRBV20-1 to TRBJ2-4, with D possibly called TRBD1 or TRBD2 (6 bases each). Germline V gene sequence: CDR1 DFQATT, CDR2 SNEGSKA (reference sequence). The CDR3 sequence is 13 residues long. Between the trimmed V and J ends, which lost 7 bases and 0 bases, there was a span of 10 bases. CDR3 amino acids: CSVQGLAKNIQYF. The CDR3, as DNA: TGCAGTGTACAGGGACTAGCCAAAAACATTCAGTACTTC.